The clone carrying this TCR beta chain was seen a few times. Its antigen remains unidentified. The data belong to a study of CD8 T cells in ankylosing spondylitis. Findings and caveats of the study: A motif in TCR beta, a set of fewer than ten highly homologous variants, appeared characteristic of ankylosing spondylitis blood.

TCRdb processed the 5' RACE reads anew with MiXCR; each CDR3 protein has one entry. Of a few hundred thousand distinct CDR3 sequences listed, more than 20% are singletons. The germline V gene encodes CDR1 SGDLS and CDR2 YYNGEE. This CDR3 spans 16 amino acids. Trimming shortened V by 0 bases and J by 1 base, and 14 bases separated the two germline ends. The chain links TRBV9 to TRBJ2-7; D might be TRBD2 (6 bases). The sequence came from a male donor with ankylosing spondylitis. Sequenced sample: blood, either unsorted or a sorted T cell fraction (not recorded which). CDR3 amino acids: CASSVDAGSLSYEQYF. DNA of the CDR3: TGTGCCAGCAGCGTAGATGCGGGGTCGCTATCCTACGAGCAGTACTTC.